The 17 T cell receptor beta chains listed next were all sequenced from one sample in a study of blood T cell repertoires in COVID-19. Clones were read by immunoSEQ multiplex PCR, and TCRdb kept only the in-frame ones, dropping some. Of some 270,000 clones listed, 65% to 85% are singletons. Material: peripheral blood. The receptor set was obtained from a person between 65 and 79 years old with COVID-19, enrolled during active disease.

The V and J genes are TRBV11-2 and TRBJ1-1; TRBD1 might be the D (5 bases). The germline V and J ends were trimmed by 4 bases and 9 bases, with 15 bases remaining between them. Per the germline V gene, CDR1 is SGHAT and CDR2 is FQNNGV. CDR3 size: 13 residues. CDR3 sequence reads: CASSYDGRQKAFF. The CDR3, as DNA: TGTGCCAGCAGCTACGATGGCCGACAGAAAGCTTTCTTT.

The V gene is TRBV4-3, the J gene TRBJ2-5; the D is unclear. V was pared by 1 base and J by 0 bases, with 6 bases between. Germline V gives CDR1 LGHNA, CDR2 YSLEER. The CDR3 is 14 amino acids. For the CDR3, the DNA is TGCGCCAGCAGCCAAGGGCAGGACCAAGAGACCCAGTACTTC. Translation gives CASSQGQDQETQYF.

This sequence joins TRBV19 and TRBJ2-2; no clear D. Germline CDR1 reads LNHDA; CDR2 reads SQIVND (reference sequence). This CDR3 comprises 16 residues. The V gene lost 1 base and the J gene lost 0 bases, with 9 bases spanning the gap. CDR3 coding DNA: TGTGCCAGTAGTATAGGAGTAGGAGCGAACACCGGGGAGCTGTTTTTT. Residues: CASSIGVGANTGELFF.

The chain employs TRBV18 and TRBJ1-6, with 12 bases aligning to TRBD1. CDR1 KGHSH and CDR2 LQKENI come from the germline V gene. This CDR3 comprises 18 residues. Trimming removed 3 bases from V and 7 bases from J; junction bases left unmatched: 10. The CDR3 DNA follows: TGTGCCAGCTCACCTACTAGCCCGGGACAGGGGGCCAATTCACCCCTCCACTTT. Amino acid sequence: CASSPTSPGQGANSPLHF.

The CDR3 DNA sequence: TGTGCCAGCCGGCGGGGACCCCGGTGGGACACTGAAGCTTTCTTT. Translation: CASRRGPRWDTEAFF. The chain is built from TRBV28 and TRBJ1-1; D perhaps matches TRBD1 (5 bases). The V gene lost 8 bases and the J gene lost 3 bases, with 19 bases spanning the gap. CDR1 is MDHEN, CDR2 SYDVKM, per germline. The CDR3 runs to 15 residues.

The CDR3 DNA reads TGTGCCAGCAGCCCAGGACTAGTTTCTCGCAATGAGCAGTTCTTC. Amino acids: CASSPGLVSRNEQFF. This rearrangement joins TRBV6-2 or TRBV6-3 to TRBJ2-1; 7 nucleotides match TRBD2. The CDR3 sequence is 15 residues long. Per germline, CDR1 MNHEY and CDR2 SVGEGT. The V gene end was trimmed by 6 bases and the J gene end by 6 bases; junction bases not matched to a gene: 11.

The J gene is TRBJ2-2, the V gene TRBV5-1; D is possibly TRBD2 (5 bases). Germline-derived CDR1 and CDR2 are SGHRS and YFSETQ. V gave up 5 bases and J gave up 4 bases, with 9 bases separating them. The CDR3 contains 13 residues. CDR3 bases: TGCGCCAGCAGACTAGTATCCACCGGGGAGCTGTTTTTT. Translated: CASRLVSTGELFF.

The gene calls are TRBV5-1 and TRBJ2-5; possibly TRBD1 for D (5 bases). The CDR3 extends over 15 amino acids. Between the trimmed V and J ends, which lost 1 base and 2 bases, there was a span of 12 bases. Germline CDR1 and CDR2: SGHRS and YFSETQ. CDR3 in amino acids: CASSLLGAPQETQYF. The CDR3 nucleotides read TGCGCCAGCAGCTTGCTTGGGGCCCCTCAAGAGACCCAGTACTTC.

V is TRBV5-5 and J is TRBJ2-3, with D tentatively TRBD2 (6 bases). Germline CDR1 SGHKS, CDR2 YYEKEE (reference sequence). V lost 0 bases to trimming and J lost 6 bases, with 11 bases between them. The CDR3 has 14 residues. The CDR3: CASSLVTSSDTQYF. The CDR3 DNA sequence: TGTGCCAGCAGCTTGGTTACTAGCTCGGATACGCAGTATTTT.

The rearrangement joins TRBV9 to TRBJ2-1; a possible D gene is TRBD2 (6 bases). V was clipped by 0 bases and J by 1 base, with 8 bases between them. The CDR3 consists of 15 residues. Germline CDR1 and CDR2: SGDLS and YYNGEE. As DNA, the CDR3 is TGTGCCAGCAGCGTAGTAGCGGAATCCTACAATGAGCAGTTCTTC. Translating it yields CASSVVAESYNEQFF.

The V call is TRBV10-3, the J call TRBJ2-1; 11 nucleotides align to TRBD2. Germline V lookup: CDR1 ENHRY, CDR2 SYGVKD. The CDR3 loop spans 13 amino acids. J gave up 10 bases and V 7 bases, and 6 bases lay outside the gene matches. CDR3 coding DNA: TGTGCCATCACCCGACTAGCGGGAAACGAGCAGTTCTTC. Translating it yields CAITRLAGNEQFF.

A remark on this clone: This specimen includes other DNA sequences encoding the same CDR3. The chain recombines TRBV5-6 with TRBJ1-2, with D tentatively TRBD1 (5 bases). The V gene lost 0 bases and the J gene lost 8 bases, with 11 bases spanning the gap. The CDR3 has 13 amino acids. The germline V gene encodes CDR1 SGHDT and CDR2 YYEEEE. The CDR3 sequence is CASSLAGGGGYTF. CDR3 DNA: TGTGCCAGCAGCTTGGCAGGCGGGGGAGGCTACACCTTC.

V is TRBV5-1 and J is TRBJ1-2; the D gene is possibly TRBD1 (5 bases). The CDR3 totals 14 residues. The ends were cut back, 2 bases at V and 1 base at J, with 9 bases in the middle. The germline V gene encodes CDR1 SGHRS and CDR2 YFSETQ. CDR3 nucleotides: TGCGCCAGCAGCTTAGACAGTCTTAACTATGGCTACACCTTC. Its protein is CASSLDSLNYGYTF.

V is TRBV6-5 and J is TRBJ1-2; 8 bases align to TRBD1. Germline V gene data show CDR1 as MNHEY and CDR2 as SVGAGI. The length of the CDR3 is 14 residues. The trim removed 6 bases at V and 8 bases at J, leaving 11 bases unmatched. The CDR3: CASRVEDRAGGYTF. The CDR3 DNA is TGTGCCAGCAGAGTTGAGGACAGGGCGGGCGGCTACACCTTC.

The chain carries TRBV6-4 and TRBJ2-1, with a tentative D call TRBD2 (6 bases). The CDR3 contains 13 residues. V lost 4 bases to trimming and J lost 7 bases, with 11 bases between them. Germline CDR1 is MRHNA and CDR2 is SNTAGT. CDR3 in DNA: TGTGCCAGCAGTGTAGGGGCGGGGAATGAGCAGTTCTTC. Translation gives CASSVGAGNEQFF.

The chain has TRBV20-1 and TRBJ2-7; possibly TRBD1 for D (5 bases). V lost 7 bases and J 2 bases, leaving 9 bases between the germline ends. The CDR3 is 11 amino acids. Germline V gene data show CDR1 as DFQATT and CDR2 as SNEGSKA (reference sequence). The CDR3: CSVQGTYEQYF. CDR3 DNA sequence: TGCAGTGTTCAGGGCACCTACGAGCAGTACTTC.

The chain links TRBV7-6 to TRBJ1-5; 7 nucleotides line up with TRBD1. Trimming cost V 0 bases and J 2 bases; bases outside gene matches: 1. The CDR3 is 15 residues long. The germline CDR1 and CDR2 sequences are SGHVS and FNYEAQ. CDR3 amino acids: CASSLARGGNQPQHF. The CDR3 DNA sequence: TGTGCCAGCAGCTTAGCCAGGGGGGGCAATCAGCCCCAGCATTTT.